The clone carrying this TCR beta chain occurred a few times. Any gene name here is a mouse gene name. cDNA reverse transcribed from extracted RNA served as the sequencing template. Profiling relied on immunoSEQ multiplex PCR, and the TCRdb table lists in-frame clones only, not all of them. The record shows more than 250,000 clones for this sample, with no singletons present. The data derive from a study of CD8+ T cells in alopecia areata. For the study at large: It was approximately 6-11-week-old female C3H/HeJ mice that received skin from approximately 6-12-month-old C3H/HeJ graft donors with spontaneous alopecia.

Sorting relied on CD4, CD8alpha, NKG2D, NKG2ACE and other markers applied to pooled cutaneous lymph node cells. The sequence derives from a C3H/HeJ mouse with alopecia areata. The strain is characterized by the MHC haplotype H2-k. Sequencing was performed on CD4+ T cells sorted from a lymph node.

The CDR3 protein is CTCSADPHSAETLYF. The sequenced CDR3 bases are TGCACCTGCAGTGCAGATCCACATAGTGCAGAA. This chain uses TRBV1 with TRBJ2-3; D ambiguous. The observed sequence ends 4 residues before the CDR3 terminus, with the missing tail filled in from the germline J gene. This CDR3 comprises 15 residues. Germline CDR1 NSQYPW, CDR2 LRSPGD (reference sequence). Between the trimmed V and J ends, which lost 0 bases and 0 bases, there was a span of 7 bases. The variable domain in full, completed from reference TRBV1 and TRBJ2-3, reads VTLLEQNPRWRLVPRGQAVNLRCILKNSQYPWMSWYQQDLQKQLQWLFTLRSPGDKEVKSLPGADYLATRVTDTELRLQVANMSQGRTLYCTCSADPHSAETLYFGSGTRLTVL.